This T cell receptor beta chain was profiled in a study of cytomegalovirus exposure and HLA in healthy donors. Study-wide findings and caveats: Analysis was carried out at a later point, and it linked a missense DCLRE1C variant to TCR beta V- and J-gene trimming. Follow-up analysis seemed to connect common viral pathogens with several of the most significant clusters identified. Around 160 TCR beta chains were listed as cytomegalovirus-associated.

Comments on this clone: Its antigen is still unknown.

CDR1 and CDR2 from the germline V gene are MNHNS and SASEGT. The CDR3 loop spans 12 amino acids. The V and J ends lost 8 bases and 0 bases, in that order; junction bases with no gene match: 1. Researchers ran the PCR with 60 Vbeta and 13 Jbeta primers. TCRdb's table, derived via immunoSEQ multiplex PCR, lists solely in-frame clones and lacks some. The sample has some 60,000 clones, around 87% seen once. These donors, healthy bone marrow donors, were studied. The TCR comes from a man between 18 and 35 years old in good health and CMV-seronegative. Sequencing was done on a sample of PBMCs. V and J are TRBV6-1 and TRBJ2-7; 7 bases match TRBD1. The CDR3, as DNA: TGTGCCAGCCGGGACAGCTCCTACGAGCAGTACTTC. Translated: CASRDSSYEQYF.